The rows below give T cell receptor beta chains drawn from one sample of a study of T cells after yellow fever vaccination. TCRdb re-called the 5' RACE reads through MiXCR, storing one row per CDR3 protein. The table lists around 340,000 distinct CDR3 sequences, approximately 12% of them singletons. The sequenced sample was CD4+ T cells sorted from PBMCs, obtained 15 days after the yellow fever booster vaccination. The receptors were sampled from a man between 18 and 29 years old who received the YFV17D yellow fever vaccine. Both conserved end residues are part of each CDR3.

v_call,cdr3_length,cdr3_aa
TRBV7-8,13,CASSLTWDQPQHF
TRBV18,14,CASSPLHRNEKLFF
TRBV20-1,15,CSARPLGLGGETQYF
TRBV7-3,14,CASSSTSGGGTQYF
TRBV10-2,16,CASSEFQRRGQETQYF
TRBV4-3,15,CASSLRGAAGEKLFF
TRBV19,14,CASSIRSGLYGYTF
TRBV6-1,13,CASTRHVSETQYF
TRBV9,15,CASSVVSGGWETQYF
TRBV6-1,14,CASSSGTSSETQYF
TRBV6-1,15,CATERGQVDTGELFF
TRBV12-3/TRBV12-4,16,CASSSRTGVGSEKLFF
TRBV7-2,16,CASSLAGLRGNQPQHF
TRBV4-1,16,CASSQQTGTSNQPQHF
TRBV6-5,16,CASSRKRGRGNEKLFF
TRBV6-5,13,CASSYRADYEQYF
TRBV5-6,16,CASSELGRGNTGELFF
TRBV6-5,18,CASSLWEGGDSGANVLTF
TRBV9,13,CASSVVGGSEAFF
TRBV11-2,15,CASSLGVNPSYEQYF
TRBV12-3/TRBV12-4,14,CASSLDRGVGELFF
TRBV27,16,CASSLFGVRVGTEAFF
TRBV12-3/TRBV12-4,13,CASSSNSVETQYF
TRBV27,14,CASSWDRFRETQYF
TRBV11-3,14,CASSLNRITDTQYF
TRBV7-6,13,CASSFGGSDTQYF
TRBV25-1,17,CASSGTPGQGFGNTIYF
TRBV6-5,15,CASIFRGPAGTEAFF
TRBV12-3/TRBV12-4,15,CASSTRQGYTGELFF
TRBV12-3/TRBV12-4,12,CASSFRVGEQYF
TRBV29-1,14,CSARTSENYNEQFF
TRBV6-2/TRBV6-3,17,CASTKRDQGYGANVLTF
TRBV11-2,12,CASSFGLNEQFF
TRBV28,15,CASSLFSGVLGGYTF
TRBV5-1,16,CASSLAYGQGENEQFF
TRBV19,13,CASSIETTREQFF
TRBV2,13,CASKRAWQETQYF
TRBV7-9,15,CASSSWQGKDNEQFF
TRBV5-5,16,CASSLKDRGLGDTQYF
TRBV7-8,13,CASSRGVYNEQFF
TRBV11-2,15,CASSLVMGLGYEQYF
TRBV4-1,14,CASSQRGMNTEAFF
TRBV20-1,14,CSARDRVTLTGYTF
TRBV18,14,CASSLGQDHYEQYF